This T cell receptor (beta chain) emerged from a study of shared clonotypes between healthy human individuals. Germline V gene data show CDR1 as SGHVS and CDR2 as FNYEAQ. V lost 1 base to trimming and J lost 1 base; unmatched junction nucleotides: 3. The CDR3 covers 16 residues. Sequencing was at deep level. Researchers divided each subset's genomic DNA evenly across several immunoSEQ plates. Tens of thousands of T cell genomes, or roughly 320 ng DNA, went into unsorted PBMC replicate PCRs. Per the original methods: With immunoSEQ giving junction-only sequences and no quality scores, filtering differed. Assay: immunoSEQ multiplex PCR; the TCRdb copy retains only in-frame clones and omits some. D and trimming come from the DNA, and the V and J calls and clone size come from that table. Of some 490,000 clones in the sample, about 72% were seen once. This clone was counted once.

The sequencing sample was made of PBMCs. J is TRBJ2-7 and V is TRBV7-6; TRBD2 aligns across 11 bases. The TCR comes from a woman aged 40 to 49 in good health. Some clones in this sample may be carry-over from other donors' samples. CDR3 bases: TGTGCCAGCAGCTTAGGGACTAGCGGGCCGTCCTACGAGCAGTACTTC. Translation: CASSLGTSGPSYEQYF. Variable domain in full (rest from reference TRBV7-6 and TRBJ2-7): GAGVSQSPRYKVTKRGQDVALRCDPISGHVSLYWYRQALGQGPEFLTYFNYEAQQDKSGLPNDRFSAERPEGSISTLTIQRTEQRDSAMYRCASSLGTSGPSYEQYFGPGTRLTVT.